At least ten counts were recorded for the clone carrying this T cell receptor (beta chain). The lymph nodes were axillary draining lymph nodes from breast cancer patients. This record belongs to a study of breast tumors, draining lymph nodes, adjacent tissues. The V and J ends lost 4 bases and 4 bases respectively, with 17 bases between them. The length of the CDR3 is 16 residues. Germline values: CDR1 SGDLS, CDR2 YYNGEE. TCRdb reanalysed the multiplex PCR reads using MiXCR and keeps one entry per CDR3 protein. The table has roughly 110,000 distinct CDR3 sequences, more than 30% seen once. The chain couples TRBV9 to TRBJ2-2; possibly TRBD1 or TRBD2 for D (7 bases each). Source material: axillary lymph node tissue. The source of this sequence is a female donor with breast cancer. Some clones in this sample may be carry-over from other donors' samples. The CDR3 region is CASSREAQGGTGELFF. CDR3 sequence (DNA): TGTGCCAGCAGCCGGGAGGCCCAGGGGGGCACCGGGGAGCTGTTTTTT.